Below are 22 T cell receptor beta chains sequenced from a single sample in a study of neurological immune-mediated disorders. A single record per CDR3 protein comes from TCRdb applying MiXCR to the 5' RACE reads. Of about 62,000 distinct CDR3 sequences listed, around 3.8% are singletons. The specimen was PBMCs. All receptors come from a woman aged 50 to 60 with multiple sclerosis.

This clonotype was detected only a few times. The gene calls are TRBV7-8 and TRBJ2-7; no reliable D call. This CDR3 spans 13 amino acids. Germline CDR1 reads SGHVS; CDR2 reads FQNEAQ. The V end lost 5 bases, the J end lost 6 bases, and 14 bases lay between the germline ends. The CDR3: CASSPATRSEQYF. Written as DNA, the CDR3 is TGTGCCAGCAGCCCGGCAACGAGGTCCGAGCAGTACTTC.

The V gene is TRBV7-8, the J gene TRBJ2-3, with D maybe TRBD1 (6 bases). V lost 4 bases and J lost 2, with 10 bases in between. CDR1 and CDR2 (germline): SGHVS, FQNEAQ. The CDR3 is 14 residues long. CDR3 coding DNA: TGTGCCAGCAGCTCACGGGACACCACAGATACGCAGTATTTT. Amino acids: CASSSRDTTDTQYF.

This chain joins TRBV10-3 and TRBJ1-6, with a weak D call TRBD1 (6 bases). The V end was cut by 0 bases, the J end by 0 bases, with 6 bases between. CDR1 is ENHRY, CDR2 SYGVKD, per germline. The CDR3 has 16 amino acids. In DNA, the CDR3 is TGTGCCATCAGTGAGTCAGGGGGCTCCTATAATTCACCCCTCCACTTT. It encodes CAISESGGSYNSPLHF.

This clonotype was recorded many times. The gene calls are TRBV24-1 and TRBJ2-3; D gene uncertain. The CDR3 covers 16 residues. The V end was cut by 3 bases, the J end by 0 bases, with 12 bases between. Per germline, CDR1 KGHDR and CDR2 SFDVKD. The CDR3: CATSDPGSASTDTQYF. The CDR3 bases are TGTGCCACCAGTGATCCCGGGTCAGCTAGCACAGATACGCAGTATTTT.

There are many counts of this clonotype. V and J are TRBV20-1 and TRBJ2-5; 10 bases line up with TRBD2. The germline CDR1 and CDR2 sequences are DFQATT and SNEGSKA (reference sequence). J gave up 7 bases and V 3 bases, and 14 bases lay outside the gene matches. The CDR3 consists of 16 residues. The CDR3 nucleotides are TGCAGTGCTAGGCGGCCTGGGCTAGCGGGAGCTGGGACCCAGTACTTC. This encodes CSARRPGLAGAGTQYF.

This clonotype has more than one count but fewer than ten. The chain couples TRBV6-6 to TRBJ2-7, with D unclear. The CDR3 covers 15 residues. The germline V and J ends were trimmed by 0 bases and 1 base, with 10 bases remaining between them. CDR1 is MNHNY and CDR2 is SVGAGI in the germline V gene (reference sequence). The CDR3 coding sequence is TGTGCCAGCAGTTACTCGACGCAGATATCCTACGAGCAGTACTTC. Protein: CASSYSTQISYEQYF.

Ten or more counts support this clonotype. CDR3 protein: CASSLRQGAMGETQYF. CDR3 bases: TGTGCCAGCAGCCTACGACAGGGGGCGATGGGAGAGACCCAGTACTTC. The rearrangement uses TRBV5-5 and TRBJ2-5, with 10 bases matching TRBD1. This CDR3 is built from 16 residues. Trimming removed 4 bases from V and 4 bases from J; junction bases left unmatched: 10. Per the germline V gene, CDR1 is SGHKS and CDR2 is YYEKEE (reference sequence).

This clonotype has a count of ten or more. The chain links TRBV5-1 to TRBJ2-7; D is unclear. The V end lost 3 bases, the J end lost 2 bases, and 15 bases lay between the germline ends. The germline V gene encodes CDR1 SGHRS and CDR2 YFSETQ. The CDR3 totals 15 residues. CDR3 sequence (DNA): TGCGCCAGCAGCTCCGGTAGACAAGGGCCCTACGAGCAGTACTTC. Translation: CASSSGRQGPYEQYF.

Concerning this clonotype itself: Just one base apart from a much larger clone, this may be a read error. As the CDR3 is not closed by the conserved phenylalanine or tryptophan, this likely results from a read error. The J gene is TRBJ1-6, the V gene TRBV5-1; D possibly corresponds to TRBD1 (6 bases). Deletions cut 7 bases from V and 7 bases from J, with 15 bases between. The CDR3 consists of 14 residues. Germline-derived CDR1 and CDR2 are SGHRS and YFSETQ. In DNA form, the CDR3 reads TGCGCCAGCTCTTCAGGGGAAAGAAATTCACCCCTCCACTAT. This translates into CASSSGERNSPLHY.

This clonotype occurred a few times. The chain has TRBV12-3 or TRBV12-4 and TRBJ1-3; TRBD1 matches 10 bases. The CDR3 runs 16 residues. The ends lost 6 bases at V and 2 bases at J; junction bases unmatched: 7. CDR3 sequence: CASSLIGTGAGNTIYF. CDR3 DNA: TGTGCCAGCAGCCTCATTGGGACAGGGGCTGGAAACACCATATATTTT.

This clonotype was detected once. A read error may explain this, as a much larger clone is one base away. The J gene is TRBJ1-5, the V gene TRBV20-1, with D possibly being TRBD1 (5 bases). Germline CDR1 and CDR2: DFQATT and SNEGSKA (reference sequence). There are 12 residues in the CDR3. CDR3 bases: TGCAGTACTAGGGAGGGGAATCAGCCCCAGCATTTT. This encodes CSTREGNQPQHF.

At least ten counts were recorded for this clonotype. The V call is TRBV18, the J call TRBJ2-2; D is tentatively TRBD1 or TRBD2 (5 bases each). The CDR3 has 15 residues. V dropped 2 bases and J dropped 3 bases, with 10 bases sitting between them. CDR1 and CDR2 (germline): KGHSH, LQKENI. CDR3 nucleotides: TGTGCCAGCTCACCAGGGACCGGTTACACCGGGGAGCTGTTTTTT. Its translation is CASSPGTGYTGELFF. Full variable domain (remainder filled in from reference TRBV18 and TRBJ2-2): NAGVMQNPRHLVRRRGQEARLRCSPMKGHSHVYWYRQLPEEGLKFMVYLQKENIIDESGMPKERFSAEFPKEGPSILRIQQVVRGDSAAYFCASSPGTGYTGELFFGEGSRLTVL.

Written as DNA, the CDR3 is TGTGCCAGCAGTACCGCCGAAACAGGGATCCTTCTATACTTC. Its translation is CASSTAETGILLYF. The chain carries TRBV6-2 or TRBV6-3 and TRBJ2-4, with a tentative D call TRBD1 (6 bases). This CDR3 spans 14 amino acids. V gave up 5 bases and J gave up 16 bases, with 24 bases separating them. Looked up from germline, CDR1 is MNHEY and CDR2 is SVGEGT.

This clonotype was seen repeatedly, ten times or more. The J gene is TRBJ2-3, the V gene TRBV10-3, with TRBD2 matching 7 bases. The V and J ends lost 8 bases and 3 bases, in that order; junction bases with no gene match: 14. Germline loops: CDR1 ENHRY, CDR2 SYGVKD. The CDR3 has 16 amino acids. The CDR3 region is CAIRDWEGVVTDTQYF. CDR3 nucleotides: TGTGCCATCCGGGATTGGGAGGGAGTCGTGACAGATACGCAGTATTTT.

This clonotype has a count of ten or more. The J gene is TRBJ2-3, the V gene TRBV7-2, with D perhaps matching TRBD2 (6 bases). This CDR3 contains 15 residues. The V and J ends lost 1 base and 2 bases respectively, with 10 bases between them. The germline CDR1 and CDR2 sequences are SGHTA and FQGNSA. This CDR3 is CASSLGTIATDTQYF. CDR3 DNA sequence: TGTGCCAGCAGCTTAGGGACTATTGCCACAGATACGCAGTATTTT.

This clonotype was counted at least ten times. The chain uses TRBV3-1 and TRBJ2-5; D unresolved. The CDR3 length is 15 residues. CDR1 is LGHDT, CDR2 YNNKEL, per germline (reference sequence). V lost 1 base to trimming and J lost 0 bases, with 9 bases between them. In nucleotides, the CDR3 is TGTGCCAGCAGCCAAGGTGGCAGGTACCAAGAGACCCAGTACTTC. It translates to CASSQGGRYQETQYF.

This clonotype was detected ten times or more. The V call is TRBV24-1, the J call TRBJ2-1; D gene unclear. Germline V lookup: CDR1 KGHDR, CDR2 SFDVKD. V was trimmed by 5 bases and J by 9 bases, leaving 13 bases between them. CDR3 length: 13 amino acids. The CDR3 DNA is TGTGCCACCAGTGTCCCCGAGAAGAGTGAGCAGTTCTTC. Encoded protein: CATSVPEKSEQFF.

This clonotype has a count of ten or more. This chain joins TRBV29-1 and TRBJ1-2; 11 bases line up with TRBD1. The CDR3 totals 14 residues. Germline CDR1 SQVTM, CDR2 ANQGSEA. V gave up 6 bases and J gave up 8 bases; unmatched junction bases: 11. CDR3 sequence: CSVPMGQGGGGYTF. DNA of the CDR3: TGCAGCGTCCCGATGGGACAGGGGGGAGGGGGCTACACCTTC.

This clonotype was counted at least ten times. This chain links TRBV29-1 with TRBJ2-7; the match to TRBD2 covers 8 bases. This CDR3 is built from 15 residues. V lost 0 bases to trimming and J lost 2 bases; unmatched junction nucleotides: 6. The V gene's germline CDR1 is SQVTM and CDR2 ANQGSEA. Here the CDR3 reads CSVEDLREDAYEQYF. DNA for the CDR3: TGCAGCGTTGAAGATTTGCGGGAGGATGCCTACGAGCAGTACTTC.

This clonotype was seen ten or more times. This sequence joins TRBV5-1 and TRBJ2-2, with D possibly matching TRBD1 (6 bases). Germline CDR1 and CDR2: SGHRS and YFSETQ. Deletions cut 0 bases from V and 0 bases from J, with 9 bases between. This CDR3 has 16 amino acids. The CDR3 coding sequence is TGCGCCAGCAGCTTGGGACAGGCAGCGAACACCGGGGAGCTGTTTTTT. It encodes CASSLGQAANTGELFF. The complete variable domain, with remaining parts taken from reference TRBV5-1 and TRBJ2-2, reads KAGVTQTPRYLIKTRGQQVTLSCSPISGHRSVSWYQQTPGQGLQFLFEYFSETQRNKGNFPGRFSGRQFSNSRSEMNVSTLELGDSALYLCASSLGQAANTGELFFGEGSRLTVL.

This clonotype has a count of ten or more. The chain combines TRBV25-1 with TRBJ1-2; tentative D call: TRBD1 (6 bases). Germline assignment: CDR1 MGHDK and CDR2 SYGVNS. The CDR3 sequence is 13 residues long. Trimming stripped 4 bases from V and 2 bases from J, with 8 bases between. CDR3 sequence: CASSVTGNYGYTF. In DNA form, the CDR3 reads TGTGCCAGCAGTGTCACAGGGAACTATGGCTACACCTTC.

Ten or more counts support this clonotype. The rearrangement joins TRBV12-3 or TRBV12-4 to TRBJ2-3; TRBD1 agrees at 8 bases. The V segment lost 7 bases and the J segment 1 base; nucleotides outside the gene matches: 7. The CDR3 length is 15 residues. CDR3 DNA: TGTGCCAGCACCCGACAGGGGACCCGCACAGATACGCAGTATTTT. Protein sequence: CASTRQGTRTDTQYF.